A single sample gave rise to the 16 T cell receptor beta chains below, sequenced in a study of blood T cell repertoires in COVID-19. Data came from immunoSEQ multiplex PCR; TCRdb stores just in-frame clones and leaves some out. In the table there are 200,000 to 300,000 clones, 88% of which are singletons. Sample: peripheral blood. These receptors all stem from an older man with acute or convalescent COVID-19.

The chain uses TRBV19 and TRBJ2-7; 10 bases are shared with TRBD1. From germline, CDR1 is LNHDA and CDR2 SQIVND (reference sequence). The CDR3 is made up of 17 amino acids. The ends lost 3 bases at V and 6 bases at J; junction bases unmatched: 14. CDR3 in DNA: TGTGCCAGTAGTATGCCCCTCGGACAGGGGGATATTCGCGAGCAGTACTTC. Amino acid sequence: CASSMPLGQGDIREQYF.

The chain combines TRBV6-6 with TRBJ1-4, with D maybe TRBD1 (5 bases). V shed 0 bases and J shed 8 bases, with 16 bases lying between them. This CDR3 spans 16 amino acids. The germline V gene encodes CDR1 MNHNY and CDR2 SVGAGI (reference sequence). CDR3 sequence reads: CASSYSRARAPEKLFF. Here the CDR3 DNA reads TGTGCCAGCAGTTACTCGCGCGCCAGGGCCCCCGAAAAACTGTTTTTT.

This clone was observed a few times. This chain uses TRBV29-1 with TRBJ1-2, with TRBD1 matching over 11 bases. Germline CDR1 reads SQVTM; CDR2 reads ANQGSEA. V was clipped by 3 bases and J by 4 bases; unmatched bases: 4. The CDR3 is 14 amino acids. This chain's CDR3 is CSVDGTGGSYGYTF. The CDR3 DNA follows: TGCAGCGTTGATGGGACAGGGGGTTCCTATGGCTACACCTTC.

The chain links TRBV4-3 to TRBJ1-2, with TRBD1 matching over 8 bases. This CDR3 has 16 residues. The V and J ends lost 0 bases and 3 bases, in that order; junction bases with no gene match: 6. CDR1 is LGHNA and CDR2 is YSLEER in the germline V gene. This CDR3 is CASSQDPQGAYYGYTF. As DNA, the CDR3 is TGCGCCAGCAGCCAAGATCCCCAGGGGGCGTACTATGGCTACACCTTC.

The chain recombines TRBV19 with TRBJ1-1, with D perhaps matching TRBD1 (5 bases). The CDR3 runs to 14 residues. V lost 6 bases, J lost 0 bases, and 11 bases lay in between. Germline CDR1 reads LNHDA; CDR2 reads SQIVND (reference sequence). For the CDR3, the DNA is TGTGCCAGTAGGACAGAAGACCTGAACACTGAAGCTTTCTTT. Amino acid sequence: CASRTEDLNTEAFF.

V usage is TRBV4-1 and J usage is TRBJ1-5; D remains unclear. This CDR3 is 15 amino acids long. From germline, CDR1 is MGHRA and CDR2 YSYEKL. Trimming removed 4 bases at V and 2 bases at J, with 12 bases between. CDR3: CASSRQGGGNQPQHF. In DNA, the CDR3 is TGCGCCAGCAGCCGCCAAGGAGGAGGCAATCAGCCCCAGCATTTT.

V usage is TRBV3-1 (or the pseudogene TRBV3-2) and J usage is TRBJ1-3; D is perhaps TRBD1 (6 bases). Per germline, CDR1 LGHDT and CDR2 YNNKEL (reference sequence). Trimming shortened V by 1 base and J by 1 base, and 14 bases separated the two germline ends. The CDR3 runs 17 residues. DNA for the CDR3: TGTGCCAGCAGCCAAGCTTCGTTGCAGGGGTCTGGAAACACCATATATTTT. Translating it yields CASSQASLQGSGNTIYF.

The chain employs TRBV6-2 or TRBV6-3 and TRBJ1-1; a possible D gene is TRBD1 (5 bases). CDR3 length equals 13 residues. Trimming removed 6 bases at V and 5 bases at J, with 13 bases between. Germline V gene lookup returns CDR1 MNHEY and CDR2 SVGEGT. The CDR3 is CASSPKDMTEAFF. DNA of the CDR3: TGTGCCAGCAGCCCCAAGGACATGACTGAAGCTTTCTTT.

The rearrangement links TRBV24-1 to TRBJ1-5; a possible D gene is TRBD1 (6 bases). Germline values: CDR1 KGHDR, CDR2 SFDVKD. V lost 5 bases and J lost 4, with 11 bases in between. The CDR3 has 14 amino acids. CDR3 residues: CATSGGQKNQPQHF. Here the CDR3 DNA reads TGTGCCACCAGTGGGGGACAAAAGAATCAGCCCCAGCATTTT.

J is TRBJ1-2 and V is TRBV6-5; D gene uncertain. Germline V CDR1 and CDR2: MNHEY, SVGAGI. The CDR3 is 13 residues long. The V gene lost 8 bases and the J gene lost 6 bases, with 16 bases spanning the gap. The CDR3 DNA reads as TGTGCCAGCGGAGGTTGGACTGGGAATGGCTACACCTTC. Protein: CASGGWTGNGYTF.

The genes are TRBV7-9 and TRBJ2-1; D may be TRBD2 (6 bases). Germline lookup yields CDR1 SEHNR and CDR2 FQNEAQ (reference sequence). This CDR3 has 16 amino acids. With 5 bases removed from V and 3 bases from J, the gap between germline ends came to 17 bases. The CDR3 DNA sequence: TGTGCCAGCAGCAAAACCTTAACTAGCTACTACAATGAGCAGTTCTTC. This gives the protein CASSKTLTSYYNEQFF. The complete variable domain, with remaining parts taken from reference TRBV7-9 and TRBJ2-1, reads DTGVSQNPRHKITKRGQNVTFRCDPISEHNRLYWYRQTLGQGPEFLTYFQNEAQLEKSRLLSDRFSAERPKGSFSTLEIQRTEQGDSAMYLCASSKTLTSYYNEQFFGPGTRLTVL.

The rearrangement joins TRBV4-2 to TRBJ1-4; D is perhaps TRBD1 (5 bases). V gave up 1 base and J gave up 0 bases, with 18 bases separating them. The CDR3 has 19 residues. Germline-derived CDR1 and CDR2 are LGHNA and YNFKEQ. The CDR3 reads CASSQGRGFKPATNEKLFF. CDR3 in DNA: TGTGCCAGCAGCCAAGGTCGGGGGTTCAAGCCTGCAACTAATGAAAAACTGTTTTTT.

V and J are TRBV6-1 and TRBJ1-6, with TRBD1 as a possible D gene (6 bases). The CDR3 contains 15 residues. Germline V CDR1 and CDR2: MNHNS, SASEGT. Trimming took 2 bases from V and 10 from J, leaving 15 bases between them. The DNA for the CDR3 is TGTGCCAGCAGTGAACCCCAGGGGTGGGAATCACCCCTCCACTTT. As protein: CASSEPQGWESPLHF.

The rearrangement uses TRBV7-2 and TRBJ1-2; a possible D gene is TRBD1 (6 bases). With 0 bases removed from V and 3 bases from J, the gap between germline ends came to 11 bases. The CDR3 is made up of 15 amino acids. Germline CDR1 and CDR2: SGHTA and FQGNSA. CDR3 amino acids: CASSLAPAGDYGYTF. As DNA, the CDR3 is TGTGCCAGCAGCTTAGCTCCGGCAGGGGACTATGGCTACACCTTC.

V gene TRBV6-6 combines with J gene TRBJ1-1; 8 nucleotides agree with TRBD1. Trimming removed 4 bases from V and 3 bases from J; junction bases left unmatched: 4. This CDR3 comprises 14 residues. In germline, CDR1 is MNHNY, CDR2 SVGAGI (reference sequence). The CDR3 DNA sequence: TGTGCCAGCAGTTGGACAGGGAGAGACACTGAAGCTTTCTTT. Translation gives CASSWTGRDTEAFF.

The rearrangement uses TRBV18 and TRBJ2-7, with 8 nucleotides matching TRBD1. This CDR3 is built from 14 residues. The V and J ends lost 3 bases and 2 bases, in that order; junction bases with no gene match: 3. Germline V gene sequence: CDR1 KGHSH, CDR2 LQKENI. DNA of the CDR3: TGTGCCAGCTCACCCGACAGGGGACCCTACGAGCAGTACTTC. It translates to CASSPDRGPYEQYF.